The rows below give T cell receptor beta chains drawn from one sample of a study of blood T cell repertoires in COVID-19. Sequencing was performed with immunoSEQ multiplex PCR; in TCRdb, only in-frame clones are kept and a portion is missing. Among about 350,000 clones listed, around 87% were seen once. The specimen was PBMCs or T cells enriched from blood (not recorded which). These receptors all stem from a woman under 40 who had recovered from COVID-19. Each CDR3 is given with its conserved first and last residue. Fields, in order: clone size, J gene, V gene, D gene, CDR3 DNA, CDR3 protein. The D gene is left open where the match is weak. The listing skips clone size in some rows; elsewhere it reads once, few, many or a size class.

clone_size: NA; j_call: TRBJ1-2; v_call: TRBV6-1; d_call: TRBD1; cdr3_nt: TGTGCCAGCAGTGACCCCCCGCGGGACAGGGACCCTAGGTACACCTTC; cdr3_aa: CASSDPPRDRDPRYTF
clone_size: NA; j_call: TRBJ2-2; v_call: TRBV7-9; d_call: NA; cdr3_nt: TGTGCCAGCAGCCCACAGGGAAACACCGGGGAGCTGTTTTTT; cdr3_aa: CASSPQGNTGELFF
clone_size: once; j_call: TRBJ2-1; v_call: TRBV24-1; d_call: TRBD2; cdr3_nt: TGTGCCACGAGTCCGGGACTAGGGAGTGAGCAGTTCTTC; cdr3_aa: CATSPGLGSEQFF
clone_size: NA; j_call: TRBJ2-7; v_call: TRBV5-4; d_call: TRBD2; cdr3_nt: TGTGCCAGCAGCCAGGGCGGGGGGGACTACGAGCAGTACTTC; cdr3_aa: CASSQGGGDYEQYF
clone_size: few; j_call: TRBJ1-6; v_call: TRBV5-6; d_call: NA; cdr3_nt: TGTGCCAGCAGCTTGGCCACTCGGGACTATAATTCACCCCTCCACTTT; cdr3_aa: CASSLATRDYNSPLHF
clone_size: NA; j_call: TRBJ2-3; v_call: TRBV6-4; d_call: TRBD2; cdr3_nt: TGTGCCAGCAGTCATATAGCGGGGAGCACAGATACGCAGTATTTT; cdr3_aa: CASSHIAGSTDTQYF
clone_size: NA; j_call: TRBJ1-5; v_call: TRBV10-3; d_call: NA; cdr3_nt: TGTGCCATCAGTGAGGACAGTCGGGTCCCCCAGCATTTT; cdr3_aa: CAISEDSRVPQHF
clone_size: NA; j_call: TRBJ1-4; v_call: TRBV11-2; d_call: NA; cdr3_nt: TGTGCCAGCAGCTTAGATTTGGTCGGAAAACTGTTTTTT; cdr3_aa: CASSLDLVGKLFF
clone_size: NA; j_call: TRBJ1-3; v_call: TRBV20-1; d_call: NA; cdr3_nt: TGCAGTGCAAGTGGGAGATATTCCGGAAACACCATATATTTT; cdr3_aa: CSASGRYSGNTIYF
clone_size: NA; j_call: TRBJ1-1; v_call: TRBV19; d_call: TRBD1; cdr3_nt: TGTGCCACCTCAGGGGGGAACACTGAAGCTTTCTTT; cdr3_aa: CATSGGNTEAFF
clone_size: NA; j_call: TRBJ1-2; v_call: TRBV4-1; d_call: NA; cdr3_nt: TGCGCCAGCAGCCAAGACTGGGGTTCGGGGTTAAACTATGGCTACACCTTC; cdr3_aa: CASSQDWGSGLNYGYTF
clone_size: NA; j_call: TRBJ1-1; v_call: TRBV5-4; d_call: NA; cdr3_nt: TGTGCCAGCGGATTCGGACGGGGATTTGAAGCTTTCTTT; cdr3_aa: CASGFGRGFEAFF
clone_size: NA; j_call: TRBJ1-4; v_call: TRBV28; d_call: NA; cdr3_nt: TGTGCCAGCATGGGGGGACTAATCGAAAAACTGTTTTTT; cdr3_aa: CASMGGLIEKLFF
clone_size: NA; j_call: TRBJ1-4; v_call: TRBV6-6; d_call: TRBD1; cdr3_nt: TGTGCCAGCAGTTACTACGGGACAGCTGAAAAACTGTTTTTT; cdr3_aa: CASSYYGTAEKLFF
clone_size: NA; j_call: TRBJ1-5; v_call: TRBV19; d_call: NA; cdr3_nt: TGTGCCAGTAGGAGCAGGGGCAATCAGCCCCAGCATTTT; cdr3_aa: CASRSRGNQPQHF
clone_size: NA; j_call: TRBJ2-5; v_call: TRBV7-2; d_call: TRBD1; cdr3_nt: TGTGCCAGCAGCCGCACCGGGACAGAAGAGACCCAGTACTTC; cdr3_aa: CASSRTGTEETQYF
clone_size: medium-sized; j_call: TRBJ1-2; v_call: TRBV14; d_call: TRBD1; cdr3_nt: TGTGCCAGCAGCCACGAAGGACAGGGCATTGATGGCTACACCTTC; cdr3_aa: CASSHEGQGIDGYTF
clone_size: NA; j_call: TRBJ1-1; v_call: TRBV15; d_call: NA; cdr3_nt: TGTGCCACCAGCAGAGATCCGGGGGAATACACTGAAGCTTTCTTT; cdr3_aa: CATSRDPGEYTEAFF
clone_size: NA; j_call: TRBJ2-5; v_call: TRBV7-3; d_call: TRBD1; cdr3_nt: TGTGCCAGCAGCCAACGGGGGACAGGGGAAGGAGAGACCCAGTACTTC; cdr3_aa: CASSQRGTGEGETQYF
clone_size: NA; j_call: TRBJ2-7; v_call: TRBV5-1; d_call: NA; cdr3_nt: TGCGCCAGCAGCCCCCGGGTCCTTATAATGGCAGAATCCTACGAGCAGTACTTC; cdr3_aa: CASSPRVLIMAESYEQYF
clone_size: NA; j_call: TRBJ1-3; v_call: TRBV7-9; d_call: NA; cdr3_nt: TGTGCCAGCAGCCCCCGGGGGGGGGCGGACACCATATATTTT; cdr3_aa: CASSPRGGADTIYF
clone_size: few; j_call: TRBJ1-2; v_call: TRBV30; d_call: NA; cdr3_nt: TGTGCCTGGAGTGTTCAGGCCAACTATGGCTACACCTTC; cdr3_aa: CAWSVQANYGYTF
clone_size: NA; j_call: TRBJ1-1; v_call: TRBV4-1; d_call: NA; cdr3_nt: TGCGCCAGCAGCCAAGTTTTCGGAGACACTGAAGCTTTCTTT; cdr3_aa: CASSQVFGDTEAFF
clone_size: NA; j_call: TRBJ1-3; v_call: TRBV3-1/TRBV3-2; d_call: NA; cdr3_nt: TGTGCCAGCAGCCAAGAAGGGCGGGGATTAGGCTCTGGAAACACCATATATTTT; cdr3_aa: CASSQEGRGLGSGNTIYF
clone_size: NA; j_call: TRBJ1-3; v_call: TRBV6-5; d_call: NA; cdr3_nt: TGTGCCACCCAGAGGTACTCTGGAAACACCATATATTTT; cdr3_aa: CATQRYSGNTIYF
clone_size: NA; j_call: TRBJ2-2; v_call: TRBV5-1; d_call: NA; cdr3_nt: TGCGCCAGCAGAGTACAGGGAGTGAACACCGGGGAGCTGTTTTTT; cdr3_aa: CASRVQGVNTGELFF
clone_size: NA; j_call: TRBJ2-7; v_call: TRBV11-2; d_call: TRBD1; cdr3_nt: TGTGCCAGCAGCTTGGATGGGACAGGGACCTACGAGCAGTACTTC; cdr3_aa: CASSLDGTGTYEQYF
clone_size: NA; j_call: TRBJ2-2; v_call: TRBV10-3; d_call: TRBD1; cdr3_nt: TGTGCCGCGGCGACAGGGGTGGGCACCGGGGAGCTGTTTTTT; cdr3_aa: CAAATGVGTGELFF
clone_size: NA; j_call: TRBJ2-1; v_call: TRBV7-2; d_call: NA; cdr3_nt: TGTGCCAGCAGCCCCCCGGAGGGGGCAGGGGCTGAGCAGTTCTTC; cdr3_aa: CASSPPEGAGAEQFF
clone_size: NA; j_call: TRBJ2-1; v_call: TRBV7-9; d_call: TRBD2; cdr3_nt: TGTGCCAGCAGTACCCTAGCGGGGGGCCCTTACAATGAGCAGTTCTTC; cdr3_aa: CASSTLAGGPYNEQFF
clone_size: NA; j_call: TRBJ2-3; v_call: TRBV3-1/TRBV3-2; d_call: TRBD2; cdr3_nt: TGTGCCAGCAGCCAAGCGGGGGGGCTGGATACGCAGTATTTT; cdr3_aa: CASSQAGGLDTQYF
clone_size: NA; j_call: TRBJ2-6; v_call: TRBV7-9; d_call: NA; cdr3_nt: TGTGCCAGCAGCAATCCAAGGGGCCGTCCCTCTGGGGCCAACGTCCTGACTTTC; cdr3_aa: CASSNPRGRPSGANVLTF
clone_size: NA; j_call: TRBJ1-1; v_call: TRBV30; d_call: TRBD1; cdr3_nt: TGTGCCTGGAGTGTCCGGGACAGGGATATAGCTGAAGCTTTCTTT; cdr3_aa: CAWSVRDRDIAEAFF
clone_size: once; j_call: TRBJ1-1; v_call: TRBV21-1; d_call: NA; cdr3_nt: TGTGCCAGCGGGAGGGGGACAGGCTTGAACACTGAAGCTTTCTTT; cdr3_aa: CASGRGTGLNTEAFF
clone_size: NA; j_call: TRBJ1-2; v_call: TRBV12-3/TRBV12-4; d_call: NA; cdr3_nt: TGTGCCAGCAGTTCGGACAATAACTATGGCTACACCTTC; cdr3_aa: CASSSDNNYGYTF
clone_size: NA; j_call: TRBJ1-5; v_call: TRBV28; d_call: NA; cdr3_nt: TGTGCCAGCCCTCTCACGCGGCGAATGGCCTATAGCAATCAGCCCCAGCATTTT; cdr3_aa: CASPLTRRMAYSNQPQHF
clone_size: once; j_call: TRBJ2-3; v_call: TRBV7-2; d_call: NA; cdr3_nt: TGTGCCAGCAGCTTCGGAGCTACCTATAGCACAGATACGCAGTATTTT; cdr3_aa: CASSFGATYSTDTQYF
clone_size: NA; j_call: TRBJ1-2; v_call: TRBV4-2; d_call: TRBD1; cdr3_nt: TGTGCCAGCAGCCAAGAGACAGGGGGCTCTACCCACTATGGCTACACCTTC; cdr3_aa: CASSQETGGSTHYGYTF
clone_size: NA; j_call: TRBJ1-6; v_call: TRBV5-1; d_call: TRBD1; cdr3_nt: TGCGCCAGCAGCGGGGACAGGCCGAATTCACCCCTCCACTTT; cdr3_aa: CASSGDRPNSPLHF
clone_size: once; j_call: TRBJ1-5; v_call: TRBV7-9; d_call: NA; cdr3_nt: TGTGCCAGCAGCTTAACCGGGGGGTTACAGCCCCAGCATTTT; cdr3_aa: CASSLTGGLQPQHF
clone_size: NA; j_call: TRBJ1-1; v_call: TRBV6-5; d_call: TRBD1; cdr3_nt: TGTGCCAGCTACAGGGGGAACACTGAAGCTTTCTTT; cdr3_aa: CASYRGNTEAFF
clone_size: once; j_call: TRBJ1-1; v_call: TRBV28; d_call: TRBD1; cdr3_nt: TGTGCCAGCAGTTTTAGGGGGCAGGTTGAAGCTTTCTTT; cdr3_aa: CASSFRGQVEAFF
clone_size: NA; j_call: TRBJ1-2; v_call: TRBV5-5; d_call: TRBD1; cdr3_nt: TGTGCCAGCAGCTTTACCGAAGGACAGGGGGCTAGGTATGGCTACACCTTC; cdr3_aa: CASSFTEGQGARYGYTF